This T cell receptor beta chain was captured by sequencing in a study of blood T cell repertoires in COVID-19. The protocol was immunoSEQ multiplex PCR, while the TCRdb copy is restricted to in-frame clones and leaves out a portion. Here the sample spans 150,000 to 190,000 clones, about 88% being singletons. The sample comprised peripheral blood. This TCR came from a woman in her fifties or sixties with COVID-19, enrolled during active disease.

The CDR3 coding sequence is TGTGCCAGCAGCTTAGGCGGGGGGACGGGCACAGATACGCAGTATTTT. This codes for CASSLGGGTGTDTQYF. This chain uses TRBV11-2 with TRBJ2-3, with 8 positions matching TRBD2. This CDR3 is 16 amino acids long. The junction had 4 bases not matched to a gene; V was cut back by 1 base and J by 1 base. Germline CDR1 SGHAT, CDR2 FQNNGV.